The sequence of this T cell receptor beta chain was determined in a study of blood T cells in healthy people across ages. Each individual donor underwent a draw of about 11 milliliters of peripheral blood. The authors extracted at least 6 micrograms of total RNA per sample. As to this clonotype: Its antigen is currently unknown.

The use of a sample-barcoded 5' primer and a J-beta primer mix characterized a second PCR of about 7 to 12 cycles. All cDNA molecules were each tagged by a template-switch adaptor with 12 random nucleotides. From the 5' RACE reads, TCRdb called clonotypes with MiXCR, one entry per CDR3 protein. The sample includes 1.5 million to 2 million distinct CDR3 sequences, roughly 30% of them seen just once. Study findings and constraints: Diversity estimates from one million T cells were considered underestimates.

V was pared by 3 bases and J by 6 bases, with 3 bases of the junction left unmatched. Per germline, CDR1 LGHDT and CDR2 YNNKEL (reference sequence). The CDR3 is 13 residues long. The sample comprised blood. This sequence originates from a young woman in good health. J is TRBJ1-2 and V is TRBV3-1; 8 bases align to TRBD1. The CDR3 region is CASSHGQGHGYTF. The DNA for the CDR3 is TGTGCCAGCAGCCACGGACAGGGCCATGGCTACACCTTC.